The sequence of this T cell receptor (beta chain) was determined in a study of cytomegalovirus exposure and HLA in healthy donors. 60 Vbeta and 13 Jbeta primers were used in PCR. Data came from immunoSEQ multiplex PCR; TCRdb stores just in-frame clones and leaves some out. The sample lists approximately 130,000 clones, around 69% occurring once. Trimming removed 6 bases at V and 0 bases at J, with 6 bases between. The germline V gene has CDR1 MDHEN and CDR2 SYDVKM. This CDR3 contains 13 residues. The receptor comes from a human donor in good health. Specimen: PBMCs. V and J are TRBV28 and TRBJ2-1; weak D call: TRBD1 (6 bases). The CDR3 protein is CASRQGSYNEQFF. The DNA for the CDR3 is TGTGCCAGCAGACAGGGCTCCTACAATGAGCAGTTCTTC.